This TCR beta chain was sequenced for a study of blood T cell repertoires in COVID-19. Study summary: Sites in the United States, Italy and Spain provided acute and convalescent COVID-19 samples. PBMCs, B-cell-depleted T cells, or T cells provided the cDNA or gDNA that made up the material.

The CDR3 totals 16 residues. CDR1 MDHEN and CDR2 SYDVKM come from the germline V gene. V shed 7 bases, J shed 3 bases, and the junction held 13 bases outside the gene matches. As originally analysed: Reference gene primer amplification gave estimated nucleated cell counts. Assay used: immunoSEQ multiplex PCR; TCRdb lists only in-frame clones, some missing. That table supplies the V and J calls and clone size; D and trimming were determined from the DNA. The profile shows around 140,000 clones, roughly three quarters of them singletons. Sequencing used peripheral blood. The chain combines TRBV28 with TRBJ2-7, with 9 bases matching TRBD1. This TCR came from a woman aged 60 to 75 with acute or convalescent COVID-19. The CDR3 region is CASTRTGDYSVYEQYF. Written as DNA, the CDR3 is TGTGCCAGCACCCGGACAGGGGATTATAGCGTCTACGAGCAGTACTTC. Combining the CDR3 with reference TRBV28 and TRBJ2-7 gives the whole variable domain DVKVTQSSRYLVKRTGEKVFLECVQDMDHENMFWYRQDPGLGLRLIYFSYDVKMKEKGDIPEGYSVSREKKERFSLILESASTNQTSMYLCASTRTGDYSVYEQYFGPGTRLTVT.